This is a list of T cell receptor beta chains from one sample in a study of blood T cell repertoires in COVID-19. The data were produced by immunoSEQ multiplex PCR, yet TCRdb's version contains in-frame clones alone and is incomplete. This table holds approximately 84,000 clones, 70% to 75% found once. Source material: peripheral blood. The receptors were gathered from a man aged 45-65 years with active or convalescent COVID-19. CDR3s include the opening cysteine and the closing phenylalanine or tryptophan. Each record gives: V gene, D gene, clone size, CDR3 length, J gene, CDR3 protein, CDR3 DNA. D genes are given only for firm matches. Rows may omit the clone size; those that give it use once, few, many or a size class.

>TRBV7-9|NA|NA|13|TRBJ1-6
CASTREQGSPLHF
TGTGCCAGCACCCGGGAACAGGGTTCACCCCTCCACTTT
>TRBV7-6|NA|few|15|TRBJ2-2
CASSLAHSGAGELFF
TGTGCCAGCAGCTTAGCGCATTCGGGGGCCGGGGAGCTGTTTTTT
>TRBV11-2|TRBD1|NA|12|TRBJ1-2
CASSAGQTGYTF
TGTGCCAGCAGCGCGGGACAGACTGGCTACACCTTC
>TRBV6-4|TRBD1|NA|14|TRBJ2-3
CASSDLGGPDTQYF
TGTGCCAGCAGTGACTTAGGGGGCCCAGATACGCAGTATTTT
>TRBV28|NA|NA|14|TRBJ2-6
CASSPLPGNDVLTF
TGTGCCAGCAGTCCCCTTCCCGGGAACGACGTCCTGACTTTC
>TRBV7-9|NA|NA|15|TRBJ2-3
CASSLAGADTDTQYF
TGTGCCAGCAGCTTAGCAGGGGCCGACACAGATACGCAGTATTTT
>TRBV12-3/TRBV12-4|NA|NA|12|TRBJ1-5
CASSRGGGPQHF
TGTGCCAGCAGCCGGGGAGGGGGGCCCCAGCATTTT
>TRBV2|NA|NA|17|TRBJ1-6
CASSEWERVSYNSPLHF
TGTGCCAGCAGTGAATGGGAGAGAGTCTCCTATAATTCACCCCTCCACTTT
>TRBV5-5|TRBD2|NA|15|TRBJ2-3
CASSNPGGRTDTQYF
TGTGCCAGCAGCAACCCGGGGGGGCGCACAGATACGCAGTATTTT
>TRBV7-3|NA|NA|13|TRBJ2-7
CASSQNGGTGQYF
TGTGCCAGCAGCCAAAACGGGGGTACGGGGCAGTACTTC
>TRBV19|NA|NA|16|TRBJ2-5
CASSMRRDSAQETQYF
TGTGCCAGTAGTATGAGAAGGGACTCCGCGCAAGAGACCCAGTACTTC
>TRBV10-3|NA|NA|12|TRBJ2-7
CAISGPLYEQYF
TGTGCCATCAGTGGGCCTCTCTACGAGCAGTACTTC
>TRBV9|TRBD2|NA|16|TRBJ2-1
CASSVGRGSSYNEQFF
TGTGCCAGCAGCGTAGGGCGGGGGAGCTCCTACAATGAGCAGTTCTTC
>TRBV29-1|TRBD1|NA|13|TRBJ2-7
CSVSGTGGHEQYF
TGCAGCGTCTCCGGGACAGGGGGCCACGAGCAGTACTTC
>TRBV7-8|TRBD1|NA|17|TRBJ1-3
CASSLGRDRGSGNTIYF
TGTGCCAGCAGCTTGGGTCGGGACAGGGGCTCTGGAAACACCATATATTTT
>TRBV7-3|NA|NA|15|TRBJ2-1
CASSLGWSRTAEQFF
TGTGCCAGCAGCTTAGGGTGGAGCAGGACAGCCGAGCAGTTCTTC
>TRBV5-1|NA|NA|15|TRBJ1-6
CASSLSNQGGSPLHF
TGCGCCAGCAGCCTTTCGAATCAGGGTGGGTCACCCCTCCACTTT
>TRBV19|NA|NA|13|TRBJ1-1
CASRPGFNTEAFF
TGTGCCAGTAGGCCCGGGTTTAACACTGAAGCTTTCTTT
>TRBV18|NA|once|14|TRBJ2-5
CASSPESRQETQYF
TGTGCCAGCTCACCAGAGTCCCGCCAAGAGACCCAGTACTTC
>TRBV19|TRBD1|NA|14|TRBJ1-5
CASSMDRGNQPQHF
TGTGCCAGTAGTATGGACAGGGGTAATCAGCCCCAGCATTTT
>TRBV6-2/TRBV6-3|TRBD1|few|15|TRBJ2-7
CASSYQGQGAGEQYF
TGTGCCAGCAGTTACCAAGGACAGGGGGCTGGCGAGCAGTACTTC
>TRBV7-3|TRBD1|NA|16|TRBJ2-2
CASSTPGQGITGELFF
TGTGCCAGCAGCACACCGGGACAGGGGATAACCGGGGAGCTGTTTTTT
>TRBV24-1|TRBD1|few|14|TRBJ2-3
CATSRGGRTDTQYF
TGTGCCACCTCCCGAGGGGGCCGCACAGATACGCAGTATTTT
>TRBV5-1|TRBD2|NA|16|TRBJ2-5
CASSLGGGGLQETQYF
TGCGCCAGCAGCTTGGGCGGGGGGGGCCTCCAAGAGACCCAGTACTTC
>TRBV24-1|NA|NA|13|TRBJ1-3
CATADSTGNTIYF
TGTGCCACCGCGGACAGTACAGGAAACACCATATATTTT
>TRBV7-3|NA|NA|14|TRBJ2-2
CASSSDLNTGELFF
TGTGCCAGCAGCTCAGACTTGAACACCGGGGAGCTGTTTTTT
>TRBV4-3|TRBD1|NA|15|TRBJ2-7
CASSQEDRGDYEQYF
TGCGCCAGCAGCCAAGAGGACAGGGGAGACTACGAGCAGTACTTC
>TRBV10-3|NA|NA|14|TRBJ1-2
CAISESRGDYGYTF
TGTGCCATCAGTGAGTCCCGGGGAGACTATGGCTACACCTTC
>TRBV6-5|TRBD1|once|14|TRBJ1-4
CASSFGQEGEKLFF
TGTGCCAGCAGTTTCGGACAGGAAGGCGAAAAACTGTTTTTT
>TRBV10-3|NA|NA|16|TRBJ2-2
CAIRDTGTRNTGELFF
TGTGCCATCAGGGACACCGGGACAAGGAACACCGGGGAGCTGTTTTTT
>TRBV19|NA|once|13|TRBJ2-3
CASSNYEGDTQYF
TGTGCCAGTAGTAATTACGAGGGAGATACGCAGTATTTT
>TRBV3-1/TRBV3-2|NA|NA|13|TRBJ1-3
CASSLQGGYTIYF
TGTGCCAGCAGCCTGCAAGGGGGTTACACCATATATTTT
>TRBV2|NA|NA|14|TRBJ2-1
CASTTSRVYNEQFF
TGTGCCAGCACAACTAGCCGCGTTTACAATGAGCAGTTCTTC
>TRBV5-1|NA|NA|16|TRBJ1-4
CASSVDTGKDGEKLFF
TGCGCCAGCAGCGTAGACACAGGGAAAGACGGTGAAAAACTGTTTTTT
>TRBV6-5|TRBD1|NA|14|TRBJ1-5
CASRAQGDGQPQHF
TGTGCCAGCAGAGCTCAGGGGGATGGGCAGCCCCAGCATTTT
>TRBV6-6|TRBD1|NA|15|TRBJ1-1
CASTDRGRVNTEAFF
TGTGCCAGCACCGACAGGGGGCGCGTGAACACTGAAGCTTTCTTT
>TRBV6-1|NA|few|17|TRBJ1-2
CASSEFHLGGGGAGYTF
TGTGCCAGCAGTGAATTTCATTTAGGTGGGGGAGGGGCTGGCTACACCTTC
>TRBV5-8|NA|NA|16|TRBJ2-3
CASSLSWGSLTDTQYF
TGTGCCAGCAGCTTGTCTTGGGGCAGCCTCACAGATACGCAGTATTTT
>TRBV18|NA|NA|16|TRBJ1-2
CASSLQSRDNDYGYTF
TGTGCCAGCTCCCTTCAAAGCCGGGACAACGACTATGGCTACACCTTC
>TRBV6-5|NA|NA|14|TRBJ2-7
CASRERFSSYEQYF
TGTGCCAGCAGGGAGCGGTTCAGCTCCTACGAGCAGTACTTC
>TRBV12-3/TRBV12-4|NA|NA|13|TRBJ2-7
CASSPAGGYEQYF
TGTGCCAGCAGTCCTGCCGGGGGATACGAGCAGTACTTC
>TRBV28|TRBD1|NA|16|TRBJ2-3
CASRKGDRGLGDTQYF
TGTGCCAGCAGAAAGGGGGACAGGGGGCTTGGAGATACGCAGTATTTT
>TRBV6-5|TRBD1|many|14|TRBJ2-6
CASRTGSGANVLTF
TGTGCCAGCAGGACAGGGTCTGGGGCCAACGTCCTGACTTTC